One sample yielded the 24 T cell receptor beta chains listed below, sequenced in a study of blood T cells in healthy people across ages. The second PCR ran about 7 to 12 cycles with a sample-barcoded 5' primer and J-beta primers. TCRdb recomputed calls from the 5' RACE reads with MiXCR, one row per CDR3 protein. Counted here are 450,000 to 600,000 distinct CDR3 sequences, about 26% occurring once; the ten biggest clones make up over 3.5%. The same data also went into a second study, on T cells of mothers and their children.

Sequenced: blood. The receptors shown here come from a boy between 2 and 15 years old in good health.

The genes are TRBV5-6 and TRBJ1-1; D gene uncertain. Trimming took 1 base from V and 6 from J, leaving 10 bases between them. Looked up from germline, CDR1 is SGHDT and CDR2 is YYEEEE. The length of the CDR3 is 13 residues. The CDR3 here is CASSLLDYAEAFF. Here the CDR3 DNA reads TGTGCCAGCAGCTTGTTGGATTACGCTGAAGCTTTCTTT.

V usage is TRBV7-8 and J usage is TRBJ2-1; 9 bases match TRBD1. The CDR3 loop spans 15 amino acids. CDR1 and CDR2 from the germline V gene are SGHVS and FQNEAQ. V trimming: 6 bases; J trimming: 5 bases; junction bases outside the gene matches: 8. For the CDR3, the DNA is TGTGCCAGCAGACCACGGGACAGGGACCACAATGAGCAGTTCTTC. Translating it yields CASRPRDRDHNEQFF.

This clonotype was detected only a few times. The genes are TRBV29-1 and TRBJ1-2; unclear D gene. Germline CDR1 is SQVTM and CDR2 is ANQGSEA. Trimming pared 3 bases from V and 8 bases from J, leaving 19 bases between. The CDR3 totals 14 residues. The CDR3 loop is CSVEGQEGRNGYTF. The CDR3 DNA reads as TGCAGCGTTGAGGGCCAGGAAGGGCGAAACGGCTACACCTTC.

This chain uses TRBV5-5 with TRBJ2-1; 7 nucleotides match TRBD1. From germline, CDR1 is SGHKS and CDR2 YYEKEE (reference sequence). The CDR3 totals 15 residues. J lost 0 bases, V lost 8 bases, and 8 bases had no gene match. The CDR3 DNA reads as TGTGCCAGTACAGGGGTCCAGGGCTCCTACAATGAGCAGTTCTTC. Encoded protein: CASTGVQGSYNEQFF.

This chain uses TRBV4-2 with TRBJ1-5; 9 nucleotides align to TRBD1. Germline V lookup: CDR1 LGHNA, CDR2 YNFKEQ. The CDR3 length is 16 residues. V trimming: 0 bases; J trimming: 4 bases; junction bases outside the gene matches: 4. CDR3 nucleotides: TGTGCCAGCAGCCAAGAGGGACAGGGCCTTAATCAGCCCCAGCATTTT. Protein: CASSQEGQGLNQPQHF.

This chain uses TRBV4-1 with TRBJ2-2; 10 bases match TRBD2. CDR1 is MGHRA and CDR2 is YSYEKL in the germline V gene. The trim removed 6 bases at V and 4 bases at J, leaving 17 bases unmatched. The CDR3 runs to 19 residues. CDR3 in amino acids: CASRARWTASGRVTGELFF. The CDR3 nucleotides are TGCGCCAGCAGGGCGCGGTGGACAGCTAGCGGGAGAGTCACCGGGGAGCTGTTTTTT.

The V and J genes are TRBV27 and TRBJ2-3, with no clear D. V was pared by 3 bases and J by 4 bases, with 8 bases between. Germline V CDR1 and CDR2: MNHEY, SMNVEV (reference sequence). There are 13 residues in the CDR3. The CDR3 loop is CASSFRGADTQYF. The DNA for the CDR3 is TGTGCCAGCAGTTTCCGTGGGGCAGATACGCAGTATTTT.

The sample holds a few counts of this clonotype. J is TRBJ2-6 and V is TRBV5-1, with 9 positions matching TRBD1. The ends lost 6 bases at V and 0 bases at J; junction bases unmatched: 7. There are 17 residues in the CDR3. The germline V gene encodes CDR1 SGHRS and CDR2 YFSETQ. The CDR3 region is CASKTGQGSSGANVLTF. In DNA form, the CDR3 reads TGCGCCAGCAAGACGGGACAGGGCTCCTCTGGGGCCAACGTCCTGACTTTC.

This chain links TRBV5-4 with TRBJ2-1; 7 bases agree with TRBD2. V lost 4 bases, J lost 9 bases, and 16 bases stayed unmatched. The CDR3 runs 16 residues. Germline V gives CDR1 SGHNT, CDR2 YYREEE (reference sequence). CDR3 coding DNA: TGTGCCAGCAGCCATCGACTAGCAGGTTCGTCGGGTGAGCAGTTCTTC. Its translation: CASSHRLAGSSGEQFF.

This clonotype was observed a few times. V is TRBV24-1 and J is TRBJ2-1, with D maybe TRBD1 (5 bases). V lost 7 bases and J 0 bases, leaving 12 bases between the germline ends. CDR3 size: 15 residues. Germline V gene lookup returns CDR1 KGHDR and CDR2 SFDVKD. CDR3: CATSTDKDSYNEQFF. In nucleotides, the CDR3 is TGTGCCACCAGCACGGACAAGGACTCCTACAATGAGCAGTTCTTC.

This clonotype was seen at least ten times. The rearrangement links TRBV13 to TRBJ2-1, with D uncertain. The V end lost 5 bases, the J end lost 2 bases, and 1 base lay between the germline ends. The CDR3 consists of 11 residues. Germline CDR1 is PRHDT and CDR2 is FYEKMQ (reference sequence). Here the CDR3 DNA reads TGTGCCAGCAGCACCTACAATGAGCAGTTCTTC. This codes for CASSTYNEQFF.

The chain links TRBV5-1 to TRBJ2-2, with a possible D match to TRBD1 (7 bases). There are 14 residues in the CDR3. Germline CDR1 and CDR2: SGHRS and YFSETQ. V lost 8 bases, J lost 2 bases, and 13 bases lay in between. CDR3 residues: CASRQGGNTGELFF. The DNA for the CDR3 is TGCGCCAGTCGGCAGGGGGGTAACACCGGGGAGCTGTTTTTT.

In this sample, this clonotype turned up a few times. V usage is TRBV3-1 and J usage is TRBJ1-2; no firm D call. The CDR3 totals 13 residues. Germline V CDR1 and CDR2: LGHDT, YNNKEL (reference sequence). The V and J ends lost 0 bases and 6 bases respectively, with 8 bases between them. The CDR3 DNA reads TGTGCCAGCAGCCAAGATCATGCGGATGGCTACACCTTC. It is translated as CASSQDHADGYTF.

This clonotype showed up just a few times. This chain uses TRBV21-1 with TRBJ1-2; TRBD1, as called in the table, went unchecked against the DNA. TRBV21-1 is a recognized pseudogene. This CDR3 is built from 16 residues. CDR3 in amino acids: CASGPNFRVGPYGYTF. In DNA form, the CDR3 reads TGTGCCAGCGGTCCCAACTTCCGAGTGGGGCCTTATGGCTACACCTTC.

This clonotype was counted a few times. The chain recombines TRBV9 with TRBJ2-5, with TRBD2 matching over 8 bases. The J call could be wrong; TRBJ2-1 is a better fit for the DNA end. The CDR3 is made up of 17 amino acids. Germline V gives CDR1 SGDLS, CDR2 YYNGEE. CDR3 DNA sequence: TGTGCCAGCAGCGTAGATAAGGAGACTAGCGAGTACAATGAGCAGTTCTTC. Protein sequence: CASSVDKETSEYNEQFF.

This clonotype was recorded many times. This chain joins TRBV2 and TRBJ2-5; TRBD1 or TRBD2 may be the D gene (5 bases each). V lost 3 bases and J 5 bases, leaving 13 bases between the germline ends. The CDR3 length is 14 residues. CDR1 is SNHLY, CDR2 FYNNEI, per germline. The CDR3 is CASSELRDPETQYF. DNA for the CDR3: TGTGCCAGCAGTGAGCTGAGGGACCCCGAGACCCAGTACTTC.

The chain uses TRBV6-5 and TRBJ2-7, with 15 bases fitting TRBD2. The CDR3 is 15 residues long. In germline, CDR1 is MNHEY, CDR2 SVGAGI. J lost 5 bases, V lost 6 bases, and 5 bases had no gene match. Here the CDR3 reads CASRGTSGGINEQYF. The CDR3 bases are TGTGCCAGCAGGGGGACTAGCGGGGGGATTAACGAGCAGTACTTC.

This clonotype was seen only a few times. This chain joins TRBV13 and TRBJ2-7; the D gene could be TRBD1 or TRBD2 (5 bases each). This CDR3 region has 14 residues. Germline CDR1 reads PRHDT; CDR2 reads FYEKMQ (reference sequence). V was trimmed by 5 bases and J by 2 bases, leaving 13 bases between them. The CDR3 spells CASSRRDGAYEQYF. CDR3 in DNA: TGTGCCAGCAGCCGCCGGGACGGGGCCTACGAGCAGTACTTC.

V and J are TRBV3-1 and TRBJ2-3, with D possibly being TRBD1 (5 bases). Trimming shortened V by 2 bases and J by 0 bases, and 6 bases separated the two germline ends. Germline V gene sequence: CDR1 LGHDT, CDR2 YNNKEL (reference sequence). CDR3 length equals 14 residues. The CDR3 sequence is CASSQRGSTDTQYF. In DNA form, the CDR3 reads TGTGCCAGCAGCCAAAGGGGTAGCACAGATACGCAGTATTTT.

A few counts support this clonotype. The chain uses TRBV4-3 and TRBJ2-7; 11 bases agree with TRBD1. This CDR3 has 16 residues. V trimming: 0 bases; J trimming: 3 bases; junction bases outside the gene matches: 4. The germline V gene has CDR1 LGHNA and CDR2 YSLEER. DNA of the CDR3: TGCGCCAGCAGCCAAGATCACGGGACAGGGGGCTACGAGCAGTACTTC. Translation gives CASSQDHGTGGYEQYF.

The chain joins TRBV29-1 to TRBJ2-7, with 8 bases matching TRBD2. Germline V gene sequence: CDR1 SQVTM, CDR2 ANQGSEA. V lost 0 bases to trimming and J lost 3 bases; unmatched junction nucleotides: 7. The CDR3 is 15 residues long. The CDR3 region has the DNA TGCAGCGTTGAAGATGGGTGGCGGGGGGACTACGAGCAGTACTTC. Its translation: CSVEDGWRGDYEQYF.

This clonotype was counted only a few times. The rearrangement links TRBV25-1 to TRBJ1-3; a possible D gene is TRBD1 (6 bases). CDR1 and CDR2 (germline): MGHDK, SYGVNS. Trimming shortened V by 4 bases and J by 0 bases, and 13 bases separated the two germline ends. This CDR3 spans 16 amino acids. Here the CDR3 DNA reads TGTGCCAGCAGTGCCAGGGGCCGAGGCTCTGGAAACACCATATATTTT. It codes for CASSARGRGSGNTIYF.

There are a few counts of this clonotype. The CDR3: CATKAPGTGAGNTIYF. In DNA, the CDR3 is TGTGCCACTAAAGCTCCGGGGACAGGGGCTGGAAACACCATATATTTT. The chain is built from TRBV10-3 and TRBJ1-3; 10 bases line up with TRBD1. Germline V lookup: CDR1 ENHRY, CDR2 SYGVKD. J lost 2 bases, V lost 10 bases, and 11 bases had no gene match. The CDR3 runs to 16 residues.

The gene calls are TRBV18 and TRBJ2-6, with 7 bases identical to TRBD2. CDR1 is KGHSH and CDR2 is LQKENI in the germline V gene. Trimming cost V 4 bases and J 3 bases; bases outside gene matches: 3. The CDR3 sequence is 15 residues long. The CDR3 is CASSREGVGANVLTF. The CDR3 DNA is TGTGCCAGCTCACGGGAGGGAGTTGGGGCCAACGTCCTGACTTTC.